Listed here are 4 T cell receptor beta chains from one sample, sequenced in a study of a mutant IDH1 vaccine in newly diagnosed glioma. Which antigens these TCRs recognize remains unknown. Profiling relied on immunoSEQ multiplex PCR, and the TCRdb table lists in-frame clones only, not all of them. Here the sample spans some 56,000 clones, over 70% being singletons. Time point: week 47, end of study. Every vaccination contained 300 ug of the mutant IDH1 20-mer peptide and was paired with topical imiquimod. Sequencing was performed on PBMCs, taken from a glioma patient whose treatment included an IDH1 peptide vaccine. The receptors here all came from a man aged 50 to 60 with glioma.

The chain employs TRBV14 and TRBJ1-2; a weak D match, TRBD1 (5 bases). The V and J ends lost 0 bases and 8 bases respectively, with 16 bases between them. The CDR3 covers 15 residues. Germline assignment: CDR1 SGHDN and CDR2 FVKESK. CDR3 DNA sequence: TGTGCCAGCAGCCAAGAGGGTGACAGCCCAGTAGGCTACACCTTC. It codes for CASSQEGDSPVGYTF.

The CDR3 protein is CASSPIRSEQYF. In DNA form, the CDR3 reads TGTGCCAGCTCACCAATCCGGAGCGAGCAGTACTTC. The rearrangement joins TRBV18 to TRBJ2-7; D ambiguous. The CDR3 covers 12 residues. Trimming removed 2 bases from V and 6 bases from J, with 8 bases in between. Germline values: CDR1 KGHSH, CDR2 LQKENI.

This clone came up a few times. V is TRBV18 and J is TRBJ1-5, with unresolved D. Per the germline V gene, CDR1 is KGHSH and CDR2 is LQKENI. Trimming shortened V by 4 bases and J by 7 bases, and 23 bases separated the two germline ends. The CDR3 contains 17 residues. CDR3 residues: CASSLGPQQRRIQPQHF. Here the CDR3 DNA reads TGTGCCAGCTCACTTGGTCCCCAGCAGAGGCGGATACAGCCCCAGCATTTT.

This clone turned up a few times. The V call is TRBV7-9, the J call TRBJ2-7, with TRBD1 matching over 8 bases. The V and J ends lost 5 bases and 6 bases, in that order; junction bases with no gene match: 9. The CDR3 spans 14 residues. Germline assignment: CDR1 SEHNR and CDR2 FQNEAQ (reference sequence). The DNA of the CDR3 is TGTGCCAGCAGCGGCAGGGGGCTGAGGAGCGAGCAGTACTTC. It is translated as CASSGRGLRSEQYF. The complete variable domain, with remaining parts taken from reference TRBV7-9 and TRBJ2-7, reads DTGVSQNPRHKITKRGQNVTFRCDPISEHNRLYWYRQTLGQGPEFLTYFQNEAQLEKSRLLSDRFSAERPKGSFSTLEIQRTEQGDSAMYLCASSGRGLRSEQYFGPGTRLTVT.